A selection of T cell receptor beta chains follows, all from one sample in a study of beta chain features in type 1 diabetes. Sequenced by immunoSEQ multiplex PCR; TCRdb stores in-frame clones only, minus some. The repertoire includes hundreds of thousands of clones, around 12% of them detected once, and 0.01% sits in the top ten. Sequenced input: naive CD4+ T cells from blood. The source of these receptors is a woman aged 18-35 years with type 1 diabetes. Each CDR3 is given with its conserved first and last residue. The order of the fields is clone size, V gene, J gene, D gene, CDR3 DNA, CDR3 protein. D genes are given only for firm matches. Clone size appears in some rows only: once, few, many, or a class for an expanded clone.

-	TRBV28	TRBJ2-5	-	TGTGCCAGCAACCCTGGGGGACAATCCCAAGAGACCCAGTACTTC	CASNPGGQSQETQYF
-	TRBV5-1	TRBJ2-3	-	TGCGCCAGCACCGTGAAGGGAGACCCCCCAGATACGCAGTATTTT	CASTVKGDPPDTQYF
-	TRBV27	TRBJ2-5	-	TGTGCCAGCAAGAGCCAAGAGACCCAGTACTTC	CASKSQETQYF
-	TRBV30	TRBJ2-7	TRBD1	TGTGCCTGTACTCGTCGGGACAGGGTGTACGAGCAGTACTTC	CACTRRDRVYEQYF
few	TRBV29-1	TRBJ1-1	-	TGCAGCGTTCGGCGGGTGAACACTGAAGCTTTCTTT	CSVRRVNTEAFF
few	TRBV7-2	TRBJ2-1	-	TGTGCCAGCAGCTCCCCCAGGGGCGGGAGCCGCAATGAGCAGTTCTTC	CASSSPRGGSRNEQFF
few	TRBV6-5	TRBJ1-2	-	TGTGCCATTGGGGAGAACTATGGCTACACCTTC	CAIGENYGYTF
few	TRBV30	TRBJ1-2	-	TGTGCCTGCAACAGGTTTGGCTACACCTTC	CACNRFGYTF
few	TRBV4-1	TRBJ2-5	-	TGCGCCAGCAGCCAAGGACAGTCAGCGGAGACCCAGTACTTC	CASSQGQSAETQYF
few	TRBV16	TRBJ2-7	-	TGTGCCAGCAGCCTTCGCAGTTACGAGCAGTACTTC	CASSLRSYEQYF
few	TRBV11-2	TRBJ2-7	-	TGTGCCAGCAGCTTCGGGTTCAAAGCCTACGAGCAGTACTTC	CASSFGFKAYEQYF
few	TRBV6-1	TRBJ2-7	-	TGTGCCAGCAGGGACAGTACCTACGAGCAGTACTTC	CASRDSTYEQYF
few	TRBV30	TRBJ1-2	-	TGTGCCTGGACTCCAGTGGGAGTGAGCTATGGCTACACCTTC	CAWTPVGVSYGYTF
few	TRBV7-9	TRBJ2-2	TRBD1	TGTGCCAGCAGCTCCACAGGGGTAATGGACACCGGGGAGCTGTTTTTT	CASSSTGVMDTGELFF
few	TRBV5-6	TRBJ2-7	-	TGTGCCAGCAGCTTGATGGCGGACACAGGGTTAGGTAACTCGCAGTACTTC	CASSLMADTGLGNSQYF
-	TRBV5-1	TRBJ2-3	-	TGCGCCAGCGCCGAGGGGCGAGCGGGCGGCACAGATACGCAGTATTTT	CASAEGRAGGTDTQYF
few	TRBV5-1	TRBJ1-5	TRBD1	TGCGCCAGCAGCCCGGGGACAGGGGACAATCAGCCCCAGCATTTT	CASSPGTGDNQPQHF
-	TRBV5-1	TRBJ2-5	-	TGCGCCAGCAGCTTGGCCGGGGTGGGGGAGACCCAGTACTTC	CASSLAGVGETQYF
few	TRBV29-1	TRBJ2-1	TRBD2	TGCAGCGTTGATGGTGCGCGGGGGGACAATGAGCAGTTCTTC	CSVDGARGDNEQFF
-	TRBV10-3	TRBJ1-2	-	TGTGCGATCACGGGATCGGGGGGCTACACCTTC	CAITGSGGYTF
-	TRBV18	TRBJ1-2	-	TGTGCCAGCTCATTAAACCAGGATGGCTACACCTTC	CASSLNQDGYTF
-	TRBV5-1	TRBJ2-2	-	TGCGCCAGCAGCTCCTCCACCGGGGAGCTGTTTTTT	CASSSSTGELFF
-	TRBV29-1	TRBJ2-5	-	TGCAGCGTTTGGACAGAAGAGACCCAGTACTTC	CSVWTEETQYF
-	TRBV5-4	TRBJ2-2	TRBD1	TGTGCCAGCAGCTTCTTACAGGGGGCGAACGGGGAGCTGTTTTTT	CASSFLQGANGELFF
few	TRBV9	TRBJ2-1	TRBD1	TGTGCCAGCAGCGCCCCCGGGACAGGGGGCAATGAGCGGTTCTTC	CASSAPGTGGNERFF